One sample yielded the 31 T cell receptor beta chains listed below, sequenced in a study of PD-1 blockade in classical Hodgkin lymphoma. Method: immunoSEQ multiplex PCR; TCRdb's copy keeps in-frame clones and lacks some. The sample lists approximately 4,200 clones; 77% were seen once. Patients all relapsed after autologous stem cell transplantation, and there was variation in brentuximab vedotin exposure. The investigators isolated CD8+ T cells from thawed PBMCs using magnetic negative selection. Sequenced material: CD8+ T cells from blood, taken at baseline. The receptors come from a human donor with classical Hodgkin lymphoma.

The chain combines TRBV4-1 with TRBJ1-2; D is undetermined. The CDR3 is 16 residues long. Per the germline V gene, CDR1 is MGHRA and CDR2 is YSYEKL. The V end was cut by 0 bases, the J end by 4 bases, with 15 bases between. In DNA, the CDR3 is TGCGCCAGCAGCCAAGATCCGGATCCGGGAGGCTATGGCTACACCTTC. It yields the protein CASSQDPDPGGYGYTF.

The CDR3 sequence is CASSHNTEAFF. The DNA of the CDR3 is TGTGCCAGCAGTCACAACACTGAAGCTTTCTTT. The V gene is TRBV6-6, the J gene TRBJ1-1; D remains unclear. This CDR3 spans 11 amino acids. Germline values: CDR1 MNHNY, CDR2 SVGAGI (reference sequence). V lost 5 bases and J 2 bases, leaving 3 bases between the germline ends.

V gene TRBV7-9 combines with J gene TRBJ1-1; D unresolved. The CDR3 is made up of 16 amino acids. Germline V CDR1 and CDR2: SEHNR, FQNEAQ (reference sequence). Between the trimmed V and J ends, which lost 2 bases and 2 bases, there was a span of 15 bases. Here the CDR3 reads CASSLQPRGYNTEAFF. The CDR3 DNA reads TGTGCCAGCAGCTTACAACCTAGAGGATATAACACTGAAGCTTTCTTT.

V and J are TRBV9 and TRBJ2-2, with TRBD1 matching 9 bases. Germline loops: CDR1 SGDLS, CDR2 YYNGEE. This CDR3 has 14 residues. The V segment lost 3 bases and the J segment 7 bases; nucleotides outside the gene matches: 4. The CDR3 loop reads CASSAGTGIGELFF. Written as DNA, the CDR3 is TGTGCCAGCAGCGCCGGGACAGGGATCGGGGAGCTGTTTTTT.

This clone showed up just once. The CDR3 loop reads CASSLEGDHANTGELFF. The DNA for the CDR3 is TGTGCCAGCAGCTTAGAGGGGGACCACGCGAACACCGGGGAGCTGTTTTTT. V usage is TRBV13 and J usage is TRBJ2-2, with D possibly TRBD1 on 6 matching bases. Trimming left V 1 base short and J 0 bases short, with 12 bases between. There are 17 residues in the CDR3. Looked up from germline, CDR1 is PRHDT and CDR2 is FYEKMQ (reference sequence).

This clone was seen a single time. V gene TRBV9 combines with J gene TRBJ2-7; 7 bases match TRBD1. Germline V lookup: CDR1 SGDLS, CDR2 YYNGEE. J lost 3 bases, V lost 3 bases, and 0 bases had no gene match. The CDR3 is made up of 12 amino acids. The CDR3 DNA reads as TGTGCCAGCAGCGGGACAGGCTACGAGCAGTACTTC. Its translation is CASSGTGYEQYF.

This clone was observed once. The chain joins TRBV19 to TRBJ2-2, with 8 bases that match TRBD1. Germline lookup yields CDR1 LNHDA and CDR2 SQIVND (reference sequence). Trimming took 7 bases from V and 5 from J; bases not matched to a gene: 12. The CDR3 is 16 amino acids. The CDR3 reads CASTISDRDRTGELFF. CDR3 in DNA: TGTGCCAGTACCATATCGGACAGGGATAGGACCGGGGAGCTGTTTTTT.

The chain's CDR3 is CASSLGSEAFF. Written as DNA, the CDR3 is TGTGCCAGCAGCTTAGGGAGTGAAGCTTTCTTT. The chain links TRBV7-6 to TRBJ1-1; D remains unclear. V shed 1 base and J shed 7 bases, with 4 bases lying between them. CDR1 SGHVS and CDR2 FNYEAQ come from the germline V gene. The CDR3 spans 11 residues. Variable domain in full (rest from reference TRBV7-6 and TRBJ1-1): GAGVSQSPRYKVTKRGQDVALRCDPISGHVSLYWYRQALGQGPEFLTYFNYEAQQDKSGLPNDRFSAERPEGSISTLTIQRTEQRDSAMYRCASSLGSEAFFGQGTRLTVV.

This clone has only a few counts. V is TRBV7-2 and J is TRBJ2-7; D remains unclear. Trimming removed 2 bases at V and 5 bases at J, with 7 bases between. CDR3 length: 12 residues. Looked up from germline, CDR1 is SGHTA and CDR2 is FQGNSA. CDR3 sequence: CASSLRVDEQYF. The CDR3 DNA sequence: TGTGCCAGCAGCTTAAGGGTGGACGAGCAGTACTTC.

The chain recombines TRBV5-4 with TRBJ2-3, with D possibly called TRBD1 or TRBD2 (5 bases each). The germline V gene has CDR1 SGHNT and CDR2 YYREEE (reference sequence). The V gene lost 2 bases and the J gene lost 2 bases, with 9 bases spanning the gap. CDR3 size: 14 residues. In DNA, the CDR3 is TGTGCCAGCAGCTTAGAGGGGTACACAGATACGCAGTATTTT. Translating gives CASSLEGYTDTQYF.

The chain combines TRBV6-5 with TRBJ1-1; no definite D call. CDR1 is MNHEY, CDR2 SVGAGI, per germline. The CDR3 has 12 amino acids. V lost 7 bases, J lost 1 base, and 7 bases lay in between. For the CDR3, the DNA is TGTGCCAGCATAGGGTCGAACACTGAAGCTTTCTTT. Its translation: CASIGSNTEAFF.

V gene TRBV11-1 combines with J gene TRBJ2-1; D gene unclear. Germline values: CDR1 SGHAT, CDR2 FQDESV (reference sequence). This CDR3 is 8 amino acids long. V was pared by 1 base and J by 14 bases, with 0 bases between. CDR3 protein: CASSLEFF. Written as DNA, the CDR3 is TGTGCCAGCAGCTTAGAGTTCTTC.

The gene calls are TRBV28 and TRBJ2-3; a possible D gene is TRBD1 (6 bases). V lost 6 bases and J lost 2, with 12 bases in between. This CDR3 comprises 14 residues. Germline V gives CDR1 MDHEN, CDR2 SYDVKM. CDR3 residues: CASSYTGNTDTQYF. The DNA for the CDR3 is TGTGCCAGCAGCTACACAGGGAACACAGATACGCAGTATTTT.

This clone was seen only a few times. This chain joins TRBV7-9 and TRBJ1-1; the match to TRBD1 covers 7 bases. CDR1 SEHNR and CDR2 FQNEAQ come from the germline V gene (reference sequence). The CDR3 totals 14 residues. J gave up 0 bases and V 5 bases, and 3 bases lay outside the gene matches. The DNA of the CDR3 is TGTGCCAGCAGCCGGGACAGCATGAACACTGAAGCTTTCTTT. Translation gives CASSRDSMNTEAFF.

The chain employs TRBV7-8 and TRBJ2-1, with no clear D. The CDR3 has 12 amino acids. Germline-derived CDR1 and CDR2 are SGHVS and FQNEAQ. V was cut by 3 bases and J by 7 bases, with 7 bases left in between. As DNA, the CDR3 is TGTGCCAGCAGCTTGAGGCGGAATGAGCAGTTCTTC. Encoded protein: CASSLRRNEQFF. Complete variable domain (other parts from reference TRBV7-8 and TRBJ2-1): GAGVSQSPRYKVAKRGQDVALRCDPISGHVSLFWYQQALGQGPEFLTYFQNEAQLDKSGLPSDRFFAERPEGSVSTLKIQRTQQEDSAVYLCASSLRRNEQFFGPGTRLTVL.

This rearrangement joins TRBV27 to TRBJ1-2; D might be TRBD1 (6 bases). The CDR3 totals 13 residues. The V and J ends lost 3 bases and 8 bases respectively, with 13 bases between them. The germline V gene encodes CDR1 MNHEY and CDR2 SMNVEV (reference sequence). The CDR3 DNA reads TGTGCCAGCAGTTTCCCAACAGGGCACGGCTACACCTTC. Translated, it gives CASSFPTGHGYTF.

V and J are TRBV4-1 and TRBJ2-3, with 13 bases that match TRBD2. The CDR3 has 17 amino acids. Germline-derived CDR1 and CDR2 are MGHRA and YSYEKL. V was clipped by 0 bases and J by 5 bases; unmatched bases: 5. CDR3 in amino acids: CASSQDGGTSGVDTQYF. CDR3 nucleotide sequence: TGCGCCAGCAGCCAAGACGGAGGGACTAGCGGGGTAGATACGCAGTATTTT.

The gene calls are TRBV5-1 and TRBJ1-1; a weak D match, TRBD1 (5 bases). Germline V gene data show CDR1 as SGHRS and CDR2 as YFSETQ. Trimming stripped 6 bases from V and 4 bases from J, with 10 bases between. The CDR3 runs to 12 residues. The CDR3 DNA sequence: TGCGCCAGCACCCAGACAGTCACTGAAGCTTTCTTT. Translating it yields CASTQTVTEAFF.

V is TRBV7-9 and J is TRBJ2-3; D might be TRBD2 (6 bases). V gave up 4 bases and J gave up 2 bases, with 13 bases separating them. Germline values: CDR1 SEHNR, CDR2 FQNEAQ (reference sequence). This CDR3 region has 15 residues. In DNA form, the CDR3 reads TGTGCCAGCAGCTCTAGCGTAACTATCACAGATACGCAGTATTTT. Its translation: CASSSSVTITDTQYF.

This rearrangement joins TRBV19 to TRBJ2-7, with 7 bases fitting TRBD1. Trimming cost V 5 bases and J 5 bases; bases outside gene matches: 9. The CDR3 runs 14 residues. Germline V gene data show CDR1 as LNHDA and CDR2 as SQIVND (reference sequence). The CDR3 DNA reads TGTGCCAGTAGTCCCAGGACAGGCCCCAACGAGCAGTACTTC. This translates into CASSPRTGPNEQYF.

CDR3 sequence (DNA): TGTGCCAGCAGCCAGGTTGAATGGAATCCGTTCGACACTGAAGCTTTCTTT. The encoded protein is CASSQVEWNPFDTEAFF. The V gene is TRBV14, the J gene TRBJ1-1, with D hard to call. Germline loops: CDR1 SGHDN, CDR2 FVKESK. The CDR3 runs to 17 residues. Deletions cut 3 bases from V and 3 bases from J, with 20 bases between.

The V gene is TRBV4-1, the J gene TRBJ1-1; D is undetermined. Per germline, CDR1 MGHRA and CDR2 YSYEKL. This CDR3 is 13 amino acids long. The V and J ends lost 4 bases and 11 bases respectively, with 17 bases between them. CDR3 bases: TGCGCCAGCAGCCCGCGGACGTTGGAACATGCTTTCTTT. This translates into CASSPRTLEHAFF.

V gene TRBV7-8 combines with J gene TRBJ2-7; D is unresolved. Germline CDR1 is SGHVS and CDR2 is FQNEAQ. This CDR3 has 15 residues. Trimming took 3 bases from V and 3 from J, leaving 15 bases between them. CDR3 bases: TGTGCCAGCAGCTTCGGCCGCGTCTCCATCTACGAGCAGTACTTC. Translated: CASSFGRVSIYEQYF.

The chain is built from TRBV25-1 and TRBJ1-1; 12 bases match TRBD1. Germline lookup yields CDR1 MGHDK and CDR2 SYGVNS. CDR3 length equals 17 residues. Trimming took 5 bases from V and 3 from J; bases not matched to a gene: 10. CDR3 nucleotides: TGTGCCAGCAGTTTAAGAACGGGACAGGGGGCGGACACTGAAGCTTTCTTT. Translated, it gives CASSLRTGQGADTEAFF. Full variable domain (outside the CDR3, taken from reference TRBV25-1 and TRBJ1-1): EADIYQTPRYLVIGTGKKITLECSQTMGHDKMYWYQQDPGMELHLIHYSYGVNSTEKGDLSSESTVSRIRTEHFPLTLESARPSHTSQYLCASSLRTGQGADTEAFFGQGTRLTVV.

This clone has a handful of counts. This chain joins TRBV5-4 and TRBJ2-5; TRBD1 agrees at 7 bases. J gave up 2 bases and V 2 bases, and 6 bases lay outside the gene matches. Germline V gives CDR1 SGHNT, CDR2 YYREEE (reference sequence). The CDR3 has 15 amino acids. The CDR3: CASSFLRDSQETQYF. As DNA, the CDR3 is TGTGCCAGCAGCTTCCTCCGGGACAGTCAAGAGACCCAGTACTTC.

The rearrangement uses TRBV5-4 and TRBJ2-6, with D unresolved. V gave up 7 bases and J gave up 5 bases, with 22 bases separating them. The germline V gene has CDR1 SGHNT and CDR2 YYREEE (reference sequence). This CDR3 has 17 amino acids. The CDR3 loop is CASGIPVPQSRANVLTF. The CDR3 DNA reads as TGTGCCAGCGGGATCCCCGTACCACAAAGTCGGGCCAACGTCCTGACTTTC.

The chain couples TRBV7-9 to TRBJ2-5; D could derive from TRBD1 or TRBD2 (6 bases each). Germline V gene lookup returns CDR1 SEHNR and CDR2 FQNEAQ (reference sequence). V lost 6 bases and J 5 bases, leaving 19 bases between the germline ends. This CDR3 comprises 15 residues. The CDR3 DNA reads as TGTGCCAGCAGTTTACAGGGAGGTAATGGTGAGACCCAGTACTTC. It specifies CASSLQGGNGETQYF.

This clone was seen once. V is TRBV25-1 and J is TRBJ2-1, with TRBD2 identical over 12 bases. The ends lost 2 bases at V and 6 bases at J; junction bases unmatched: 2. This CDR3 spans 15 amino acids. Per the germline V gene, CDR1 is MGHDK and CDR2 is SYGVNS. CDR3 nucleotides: TGTGCCAGCAGTGAACTAGCGGGAGGGAGCAATGAGCAGTTCTTC. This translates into CASSELAGGSNEQFF. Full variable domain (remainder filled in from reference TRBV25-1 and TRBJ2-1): EADIYQTPRYLVIGTGKKITLECSQTMGHDKMYWYQQDPGMELHLIHYSYGVNSTEKGDLSSESTVSRIRTEHFPLTLESARPSHTSQYLCASSELAGGSNEQFFGPGTRLTVL.

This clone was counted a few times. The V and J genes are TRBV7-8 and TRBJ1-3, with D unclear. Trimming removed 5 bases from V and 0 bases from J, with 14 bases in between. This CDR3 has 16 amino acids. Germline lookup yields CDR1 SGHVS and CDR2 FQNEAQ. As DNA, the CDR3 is TGTGCCAGCAGCGCCCTTGGCGGATCCTCTGGAAACACCATATATTTT. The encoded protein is CASSALGGSSGNTIYF.

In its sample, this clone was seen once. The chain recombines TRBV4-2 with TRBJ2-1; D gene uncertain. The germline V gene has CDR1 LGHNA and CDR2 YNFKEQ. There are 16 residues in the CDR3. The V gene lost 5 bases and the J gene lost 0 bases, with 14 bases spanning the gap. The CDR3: CASSASSLISYNEQFF. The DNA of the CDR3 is TGTGCCAGCAGCGCAAGTAGCCTAATCTCCTACAATGAGCAGTTCTTC.

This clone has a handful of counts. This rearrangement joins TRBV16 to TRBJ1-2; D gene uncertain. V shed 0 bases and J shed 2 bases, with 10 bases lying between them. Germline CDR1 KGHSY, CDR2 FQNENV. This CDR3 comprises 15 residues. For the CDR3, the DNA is TGTGCCAGCAGCCAATCAATCATATCCAACTATGGCTACACCTTC. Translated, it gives CASSQSIISNYGYTF.